The source of this TCR beta chain is a study of CD8 T cells in ankylosing spondylitis. MiXCR, run by TCRdb on the 5' RACE reads, gives a single entry per CDR3 protein. The table lists under 170,000 distinct CDR3 sequences, 40% to 50% of them singletons, with 15% in the top ten. The source material was synovial fluid, either unsorted or a sorted T cell fraction (not recorded which). This TCR was recovered from a male donor with ankylosing spondylitis.

The chain's CDR3 is CASSDIGDEQYF. DNA of the CDR3: TGTGCCAGCAGTGATATAGGGGACGAGCAGTACTTC. The chain has TRBV25-1 and TRBJ2-7; possibly TRBD1 for D (5 bases). The CDR3 length is 12 residues. Trimming took off 3 bases at V and 5 bases at J, with 8 bases between the two ends. Germline assignment: CDR1 MGHDK and CDR2 SYGVNS.